Below are 2 T cell receptor beta chains sequenced from a single sample in a study of shared clonotypes between healthy human individuals. Profiled with immunoSEQ multiplex PCR; TCRdb holds only in-frame clones, not every one. The sample lists some 2.1 million clones; roughly 95% were seen once. CD8 cells classed as naive were CD45RO-negative and positively selected for CCR7, excluding terminally differentiated effector memory CD45RA+ cells. Material for sequencing was naive CD8+ T cells sorted from blood. These receptors originate from a man between 18 and 29 years old in good health.

The chain recombines TRBV5-5 with TRBJ2-6; D gene uncertain. The V and J ends lost 0 bases and 8 bases respectively, with 9 bases between them. From germline, CDR1 is SGHKS and CDR2 YYEKEE (reference sequence). The CDR3 covers 14 residues. The CDR3 spells CASSLDMEPNVLTF. In DNA, the CDR3 is TGTGCCAGCAGCTTGGATATGGAACCCAACGTCCTGACTTTC. The full variable domain, with the rest looked up from reference TRBV5-5 and TRBJ2-6, is DAGVTQSPTHLIKTRGQQVTLRCSPISGHKSVSWYQQVLGQGPQFIFQYYEKEERGRGNFPDRFSARQFPNYSSELNVNALLLGDSALYLCASSLDMEPNVLTFGAGSRLTVL.

Comments on this clone: Compared with germline, one end of the junction differs, possibly owing to a read error. V is TRBV28 and J is TRBJ2-2; D remains unclear. In germline, CDR1 is MDHEN, CDR2 SYDVKM. The CDR3 has 12 amino acids. Here the CDR3 DNA reads TGTGCCAGCAGTTACCACACGGGGGAGCTGTTTTTT. As protein: CASSYHTGELFF.